Listed below are T cell receptor beta chains from one sample, sequenced in a study of blood T cell repertoires in COVID-19. Clones were sequenced by immunoSEQ multiplex PCR, and TCRdb holds only the in-frame ones, with some missing. The sample carries 150,000 to 160,000 clones, around nine tenths recorded once. Sequenced: peripheral blood. These receptors were obtained from a woman in her sixties or seventies with acute or convalescent COVID-19. Both conserved end residues are part of each CDR3. D genes are given only for firm matches. Size is omitted from some rows. Given values are once, few, many or a class for expanded clones.

size,J,D,V,DNA,CDR3
NA,TRBJ1-1,NA,TRBV2,TGTGCCAGCAGTACCCGGGGATATTACACTGAAGCTTTCTTT,CASSTRGYYTEAFF
NA,TRBJ2-5,NA,TRBV4-1,TGCGCCAGCAGCCTTAGCCTACAGGGAGGGCCCAAGACCCAGTACTTC,CASSLSLQGGPKTQYF
NA,TRBJ1-1,TRBD1,TRBV10-2,TGCGCCAGCAGGGACAGGGTAACGAACACTGAAGCTTTCTTT,CASRDRVTNTEAFF
NA,TRBJ1-2,TRBD1,TRBV6-5,TGTGCCAGCATTAGGGACAGGGCCGAGGGATATGGCTACACCTTC,CASIRDRAEGYGYTF
NA,TRBJ1-1,NA,TRBV6-5,TGTGCCAGCCTAGGTCCAGCTGAAGCTTTCTTT,CASLGPAEAFF
NA,TRBJ2-1,TRBD2,TRBV6-1,TGTGCCAGCAGTGTCCTTAGCGGGGGGGCCCGGTATGAGCAGTTCTTC,CASSVLSGGARYEQFF
NA,TRBJ1-1,NA,TRBV10-2,TGCGCCAGCAGTGTAGCGGATAGGAACACTGAAGCTTTCTTT,CASSVADRNTEAFF
few,TRBJ1-3,NA,TRBV7-8,TGTGCCAGCAGCATTAGGGGGACTGGAAACACCATATATTTT,CASSIRGTGNTIYF
NA,TRBJ1-3,NA,TRBV7-2,TGTGCCAGCAGCCCAGACAGGGGAAACACCATATATTTT,CASSPDRGNTIYF
NA,TRBJ1-4,NA,TRBV21-1,TGTGCCAGCAGCAAACCAGGACAGTCCCCTGAAAAACTGTTTTTT,CASSKPGQSPEKLFF
NA,TRBJ1-3,TRBD1,TRBV18,TGTGCCAGCTCACCCTTGGAAGGGGGCGGCTCTGGAAACACCATATATTTT,CASSPLEGGGSGNTIYF
NA,TRBJ1-4,NA,TRBV7-9,TGTGCCAGCAGTGCAAGGGGGGAAAAACTGTTTTTT,CASSARGEKLFF
NA,TRBJ2-3,NA,TRBV18,TGTGCCAGCTCACCAATTTTAGTGGGGGCCAGCACAGATACGCAGTATTTT,CASSPILVGASTDTQYF
NA,TRBJ2-7,TRBD2,TRBV10-2,TGCGCCAGCAGTGACTTGCCTAGCGGGGTACGGGAGCAGTACTTC,CASSDLPSGVREQYF
NA,TRBJ1-2,TRBD1,TRBV7-8,TGTGCCAGCAGCTTAGTGGGACAGGGTAACTATGGCTACACCTTC,CASSLVGQGNYGYTF
NA,TRBJ1-1,NA,TRBV12-3/TRBV12-4,TGTGCCAGCAGTTTTAGCGGGATCAGGGGAGCTTTCTTT,CASSFSGIRGAFF
NA,TRBJ2-1,TRBD2,TRBV19,TGTGCCAGTAGTAAAACTAGCGGGGGCAGGACCTACAATGAGCAGTTCTTC,CASSKTSGGRTYNEQFF
NA,TRBJ1-3,NA,TRBV29-1,TGCAGCGTTGAAGACCGTTCGTTGGGAAACACCATATATTTT,CSVEDRSLGNTIYF
NA,TRBJ2-1,NA,TRBV6-2/TRBV6-3,TGTGCCAGCAGTCCCCTCGACAGCCTAGGGGACAATGAGCAGTTCTTC,CASSPLDSLGDNEQFF
NA,TRBJ1-3,NA,TRBV11-2,TGTGCCAGCAGCTCCCCATGGGGCAACTCTGGAAACACCATATATTTT,CASSSPWGNSGNTIYF
NA,TRBJ2-3,NA,TRBV19,TGTGCCAGTAGTATACGTGGCCAGGGGGATACGCAGTATTTT,CASSIRGQGDTQYF
NA,TRBJ1-5,TRBD1,TRBV30,TGTGCCTGGAGTATTCTTGAGGGGGCTAGCAATCAGCCCCAGCATTTT,CAWSILEGASNQPQHF
NA,TRBJ2-1,TRBD2,TRBV4-2,TGTGCCAGCAGTGGGACTAGCGGGGAGACTGAGCAGTTCTTC,CASSGTSGETEQFF
NA,TRBJ2-7,TRBD2,TRBV10-3,TGTGCCATCAGGATCGGGACTAGCGCCGAGCAGTACTTC,CAIRIGTSAEQYF
NA,TRBJ2-3,NA,TRBV28,TGTGCCAGCAGTTTGATCGGGTTCGGAGATACGCAGTATTTT,CASSLIGFGDTQYF
NA,TRBJ1-2,TRBD1,TRBV19,TGTGCCAGTAGTTGGACAGGGAACCCCAGCGCCTCTGGCTACACCTTC,CASSWTGNPSASGYTF
NA,TRBJ1-6,TRBD1,TRBV6-5,TGTGCCAGCAGAGAGACAGGGGGAGCTAATTCACCCCTCCACTTT,CASRETGGANSPLHF
NA,TRBJ1-3,NA,TRBV7-6,TGTGCCAGCAGCTTAGGGACAGTGTCTGGAAACACCATATATTTT,CASSLGTVSGNTIYF
NA,TRBJ1-5,NA,TRBV18,TGTGCCAGCTCCCCTAATAGCAATCAGCCCCAGCATTTT,CASSPNSNQPQHF
NA,TRBJ2-2,NA,TRBV19,TGTGCCAGTAGGGACAGTCCCTACACCGGGGAGCTGTTTTTT,CASRDSPYTGELFF
NA,TRBJ1-3,TRBD1,TRBV6-5,TGTGCCAGCAGTTCGGACAGGGAAGGAAACACCATATATTTT,CASSSDREGNTIYF
NA,TRBJ2-2,NA,TRBV6-5,TGTGCCAGCAGCCTAACAGGCTCGAACACCGGGGAGCTGTTTTTT,CASSLTGSNTGELFF
NA,TRBJ2-2,NA,TRBV27,TGTGCCAGCAGTCCCCGGATCCGGGATCACACCGGGGAGCTGTTTTTT,CASSPRIRDHTGELFF
NA,TRBJ2-1,TRBD2,TRBV2,TGTGCCAGCAGTGTACTAGCGGGGGCCCGGAGCTCCTACAATGAGCAGTTCTTC,CASSVLAGARSSYNEQFF
NA,TRBJ2-3,TRBD1,TRBV5-1,TGCGCCAGCAGCCTTGGGACAGGGTCGGGAGATACGCAGTATTTT,CASSLGTGSGDTQYF
few,TRBJ2-3,NA,TRBV4-1,TGCGCCAGCAGCCCTCCCACAGATACGCAGTATTTT,CASSPPTDTQYF
NA,TRBJ2-3,NA,TRBV3-1/TRBV3-2,TGTGCCAGCAGCCAAGCGGTGATTCCTACGCAGTATTTT,CASSQAVIPTQYF
NA,TRBJ2-3,NA,TRBV4-3,TGCGCCAGCAGCCAAGATCGGCCCGGGGGAGGAGATACGCAGTATTTT,CASSQDRPGGGDTQYF
NA,TRBJ2-1,TRBD2,TRBV13,TGTGCCAGCAGCGGGACCGGGACTAGCGGGGTTGAGCAGTTCTTC,CASSGTGTSGVEQFF
NA,TRBJ1-5,TRBD1,TRBV6-2/TRBV6-3,TGTGCCAGCAGCTCCAGGACAGGGTTGGATCAGCCCCAGCATTTT,CASSSRTGLDQPQHF
NA,TRBJ1-5,NA,TRBV19,TGTGCCAGTAGTCTGTTTGGGGGCGTCAATCAGCCCCAGCATTTT,CASSLFGGVNQPQHF
NA,TRBJ2-5,TRBD1,TRBV6-5,TGTGCCAGCAGTCGGACAGGAAAAGAGACCCAGTACTTC,CASSRTGKETQYF
once,TRBJ1-6,NA,TRBV14,TGTGCCAGCAGCCCTAGTCGGGGGGGGCTACGGAATAATTCACCCCTCCACTTT,CASSPSRGGLRNNSPLHF
NA,TRBJ2-5,NA,TRBV11-3,TGTGCCAGCAGCTCCCCGGCCGCCTTAAAGCGATTTGAAGAGACCCAGTACTTC,CASSSPAALKRFEETQYF
NA,TRBJ2-7,TRBD2,TRBV3-1/TRBV3-2,TGTGCCAGCAGCCCGTCGACTAGCGGGGGCTACGAGCAGTACTTC,CASSPSTSGGYEQYF
once,TRBJ1-5,NA,TRBV27,TGTGCCAGCAGCCCGGGACTCCCGAACATTAGCAATCAGCCCCAGCATTTT,CASSPGLPNISNQPQHF
once,TRBJ1-2,NA,TRBV13,TGTGCCAGCAGCTTACAGGGCGGCGGAAGGGGCTACACCTTC,CASSLQGGGRGYTF
few,TRBJ1-2,TRBD1,TRBV14,TGTGCCAGCAGCCATCACAGGGGACGCCTGAACTATGGCTACACCTTC,CASSHHRGRLNYGYTF
once,TRBJ2-3,TRBD2,TRBV10-1,TGCGCCAGCAGCCAGGGACTAGCGGGCACAGATACGCAGTATTTT,CASSQGLAGTDTQYF
NA,TRBJ1-4,TRBD1,TRBV6-5,TGTGCCAGCAGTTATTCTACAGGGGGCGGGAAACTGTTTTTT,CASSYSTGGGKLFF
NA,TRBJ2-2,TRBD1,TRBV2,TGTGCCAGCAGTGGACAGGGGGTAGGGACCGGGGAGCTGTTTTTT,CASSGQGVGTGELFF
NA,TRBJ1-2,NA,TRBV28,TGTGCCAGCAGTTTCAATGTAGTTGGCTACACCTTC,CASSFNVVGYTF
once,TRBJ2-7,TRBD2,TRBV4-3,TGCGCCAGCAGCCTCAGACTAGCGGGGGGGGGTTCCTACGAGCAGTACTTC,CASSLRLAGGGSYEQYF
NA,TRBJ1-2,TRBD1,TRBV19,TGTGCCAGTAGTATATGGTTATCAGGGACAGGGGGATTCTATGGCTACACCTTC,CASSIWLSGTGGFYGYTF
NA,TRBJ2-3,TRBD2,TRBV30,TGTGCCTGGAGTCGGGGCGGGGGGGCGCGAGTCACGCAGTATTTT,CAWSRGGGARVTQYF
NA,TRBJ1-2,TRBD1,TRBV29-1,TGCAGCGTTTCCACAGGGGTGCGAAACTATGGCTACACCTTC,CSVSTGVRNYGYTF